The 24 T cell receptor beta chains below all came from one sample that was sequenced in a study of shared clonotypes between healthy human individuals. Here immunoSEQ multiplex PCR was the method, and the copy in TCRdb shows in-frame clones only, minus some. Of about 510,000 clones listed, 96% are singletons. Sequenced input: naive CD4+ T cells sorted from blood. Described subset: CD45RA+ positively selected. These receptors originate from a woman under 40 in good health.

The chain uses TRBV30 and TRBJ1-1; no reliable D call. The germline V and J ends were trimmed by 2 bases and 2 bases, with 9 bases remaining between them. This CDR3 is 13 amino acids long. CDR1 is GTSNPN and CDR2 is SVGIG in the germline V gene (reference sequence). For the CDR3, the DNA is TGTGCCTGGAGTATTGGAAGCAACACTGAAGCTTTCTTT. Protein sequence: CAWSIGSNTEAFF.

V is TRBV28 and J is TRBJ2-7; TRBD2 matches at 8 bases. The CDR3 contains 14 residues. Trimming removed 4 bases from V and 5 bases from J; junction bases left unmatched: 7. The germline gives CDR1 MDHEN, CDR2 SYDVKM. CDR3 DNA: TGTGCCAGCAGTTCTCCAGCGGGAGCCCACGAGCAGTACTTC. It yields the protein CASSSPAGAHEQYF.

The chain couples TRBV28 to TRBJ2-4; D possibly corresponds to TRBD1 (6 bases). The CDR3 covers 14 residues. Germline CDR1 is MDHEN and CDR2 is SYDVKM. V dropped 2 bases and J dropped 9 bases, with 14 bases sitting between them. The CDR3 is CASSLRPPQGIQYF. CDR3 bases: TGTGCCAGCAGTTTACGACCTCCACAGGGCATTCAGTACTTC. The whole variable domain, filled in from reference TRBV28 and TRBJ2-4, reads DVKVTQSSRYLVKRTGEKVFLECVQDMDHENMFWYRQDPGLGLRLIYFSYDVKMKEKGDIPEGYSVSREKKERFSLILESASTNQTSMYLCASSLRPPQGIQYFGAGTRLSVL.

The J gene is TRBJ2-7, the V gene TRBV5-4; tentative D call: TRBD2 (5 bases). CDR3 length: 14 residues. The germline V gene has CDR1 SGHNT and CDR2 YYREEE (reference sequence). Trimming took 4 bases from V and 0 from J, leaving 11 bases between them. CDR3 nucleotide sequence: TGTGCCAGCAGCGCCCGGGGTGGCTCCTACGAGCAGTACTTC. It translates to CASSARGGSYEQYF.

The V gene is TRBV6-1, the J gene TRBJ2-3; 9 bases are shared with TRBD1. In germline, CDR1 is MNHNS, CDR2 SASEGT. Germline trimming cut 3 bases from V and 1 base from J; bases unmatched to any gene: 8. The CDR3 is 17 amino acids. In DNA, the CDR3 is TGTGCCAGCAGTGATGGACAGGGGATACTCGGCACAGATACGCAGTATTTT. It translates to CASSDGQGILGTDTQYF.

This clone was seen a few times. V usage is TRBV11-2 and J usage is TRBJ2-7; TRBD1 agrees at 7 bases. There are 15 residues in the CDR3. V gave up 5 bases and J gave up 4 bases; unmatched junction bases: 11. Germline V gene lookup returns CDR1 SGHAT and CDR2 FQNNGV. The CDR3 region has the DNA TGTGCCAGCAGCGACATACAGGGGCTTATATACGAGCAGTACTTC. Protein sequence: CASSDIQGLIYEQYF.

As DNA, the CDR3 is TGTGCCAGTCTCGGCCCGAGCTCCTACGAGCAGTACTTC. Translation gives CASLGPSSYEQYF. The chain carries TRBV10-3 and TRBJ2-7; D ambiguous. CDR1 ENHRY and CDR2 SYGVKD come from the germline V gene. The length of the CDR3 is 13 residues. Trimming removed 10 bases at V and 0 bases at J, with 13 bases between.

V is TRBV4-2 and J is TRBJ1-2; D is unresolved. The V gene lost 4 bases and the J gene lost 7 bases, with 19 bases spanning the gap. The CDR3 runs 15 residues. Germline values: CDR1 LGHNA, CDR2 YNFKEQ. DNA of the CDR3: TGTGCCAGCAGCCGTAACGTGGGTGGCTATAGTGGCTACACCTTC. The encoded protein is CASSRNVGGYSGYTF.

The chain combines TRBV5-1 with TRBJ2-5; D is perhaps TRBD1 (5 bases). The CDR3 covers 14 residues. Germline V lookup: CDR1 SGHRS, CDR2 YFSETQ. V was shortened by 5 bases and J by 0 bases, with 11 bases between the two germline ends. CDR3 region: CASRHWGYQETQYF. CDR3 sequence (DNA): TGCGCCAGCAGGCACTGGGGCTACCAAGAGACCCAGTACTTC. The full variable domain, rest sourced from reference TRBV5-1 and TRBJ2-5, is KAGVTQTPRYLIKTRGQQVTLSCSPISGHRSVSWYQQTPGQGLQFLFEYFSETQRNKGNFPGRFSGRQFSNSRSEMNVSTLELGDSALYLCASRHWGYQETQYFGPGTRLLVL.

The CDR3 coding sequence is TGTGCCAGCAGTGAAATAGGGACAGGGCCGGACGAGCAGTACTTC. It specifies CASSEIGTGPDEQYF. The chain links TRBV2 to TRBJ2-5, with 9 nucleotides matching TRBD1. The better agreement between TRBJ2-7 and the DNA end casts doubt on the J call. CDR1 SNHLY and CDR2 FYNNEI come from the germline V gene. The CDR3 contains 15 residues.

The chain combines TRBV5-1 with TRBJ2-7, with D possibly being TRBD2 (5 bases). The CDR3 covers 14 residues. The V end lost 4 bases, the J end lost 2 bases, and 13 bases lay between the germline ends. Germline V gene sequence: CDR1 SGHRS, CDR2 YFSETQ. The CDR3 nucleotides read TGCGCCAGCAGCCCGCGGGTCGAAGCCTACGAGCAGTACTTC. It specifies CASSPRVEAYEQYF.

The table lists this clone with a count of one. This chain connects TRBV2 to TRBJ1-4; D gene ambiguous. Per germline, CDR1 SNHLY and CDR2 FYNNEI. The germline V and J ends were trimmed by 8 bases and 4 bases, with 14 bases remaining between them. This CDR3 is 14 amino acids long. CDR3 sequence reads: CASRPGGNNEKLFF. CDR3 sequence (DNA): TGTGCCAGCCGCCCAGGAGGGAATAATGAAAAACTGTTTTTT.

This chain connects TRBV14 to TRBJ2-7; tentative D call: TRBD1 (7 bases). Germline V lookup: CDR1 SGHDN, CDR2 FVKESK. V was clipped by 4 bases and J by 9 bases, with 13 bases between them. CDR3 length: 12 amino acids. The CDR3 sequence: CASSRQGLGQYF. CDR3 nucleotide sequence: TGTGCCAGCAGCCGACAGGGACTCGGGCAGTACTTC.

V usage is TRBV2 and J usage is TRBJ2-7; D call uncertain. Trimming cost V 7 bases and J 2 bases, with 12 bases left between them. This CDR3 is 13 amino acids long. Germline-derived CDR1 and CDR2 are SNHLY and FYNNEI. CDR3 nucleotide sequence: TGTGCCAGCACCTCAGACCCTCCCTACGAGCAGTACTTC. Its protein is CASTSDPPYEQYF.

This rearrangement joins TRBV28 to TRBJ1-1; D uncertain. V was pared by 5 bases and J by 11 bases, with 18 bases between. Germline V lookup: CDR1 MDHEN, CDR2 SYDVKM. The length of the CDR3 is 13 residues. This chain's CDR3 is CASSPASPGGAFF. The CDR3 DNA is TGTGCCAGCAGTCCGGCTTCCCCTGGCGGCGCTTTCTTT.

The rearrangement uses TRBV21-1 and TRBJ2-4; TRBD1 is the table's D call, not checked against the DNA. TRBV21-1 is marked as a pseudogene. This CDR3 has 18 residues. The CDR3 coding sequence is TGTGCCAGCAGCAAAGATGGCAGGGGGGTCCGGGCCAAAAACATTCAGTACTTC. Translating gives CASSKDGRGVRAKNIQYF.

This clone was seen once. The chain has TRBV15 and TRBJ2-1; D perhaps matches TRBD2 (5 bases). Trimming cost V 0 bases and J 12 bases, with 15 bases left between them. This CDR3 is 14 amino acids long. The V gene's germline CDR1 is LNHNV and CDR2 YYDKDF (reference sequence). The CDR3 region is CATSRDLPSPRQFF. The CDR3 bases are TGTGCCACCAGCAGAGACCTACCTAGCCCCCGGCAGTTCTTC.

The chain carries TRBV2 and TRBJ2-1; 12 positions agree with TRBD2. This CDR3 spans 15 amino acids. J was trimmed by 7 bases and V by 4 bases; bases with no gene match: 5. Germline V CDR1 and CDR2: SNHLY, FYNNEI. The CDR3 DNA reads TGTGCCAGCAGTGTTACACTAGCGGGAGGTAATGAGCAGTTCTTC. Encoded protein: CASSVTLAGGNEQFF.

The chain combines TRBV5-4 with TRBJ2-7, with no clear D. The CDR3 extends over 12 amino acids. V was shortened by 0 bases and J by 6 bases, with 7 bases between the two germline ends. Germline-derived CDR1 and CDR2 are SGHNT and YYREEE (reference sequence). CDR3 residues: CASSLELGEQYF. For the CDR3, the DNA is TGTGCCAGCAGCTTGGAATTGGGCGAGCAGTACTTC.

Details on this clone: Other nucleotide sequences in the sample specify the same CDR3. The chain links TRBV18 to TRBJ1-5; D unclear. This CDR3 spans 14 amino acids. The V and J ends lost 2 bases and 3 bases respectively, with 8 bases between them. Germline-derived CDR1 and CDR2 are KGHSH and LQKENI. The CDR3 coding sequence is TGTGCCAGCTCACCATCGGATACCAATCAGCCCCAGCATTTT. Its translation is CASSPSDTNQPQHF. Looking up the rest from reference TRBV18 and TRBJ1-5 gives the full variable domain: NAGVMQNPRHLVRRRGQEARLRCSPMKGHSHVYWYRQLPEEGLKFMVYLQKENIIDESGMPKERFSAEFPKEGPSILRIQQVVRGDSAAYFCASSPSDTNQPQHFGDGTRLSIL.

This clone was observed a single time. The CDR3 DNA sequence: TGTGCCAGCAGTCCTCTCGGACTTATCACAGATACGCAGTATTTT. Translation gives CASSPLGLITDTQYF. The rearrangement joins TRBV6-5 to TRBJ2-3; D may be TRBD2 (5 bases). The length of the CDR3 is 15 residues. The V gene lost 5 bases and the J gene lost 2 bases, with 14 bases spanning the gap. Germline assignment: CDR1 MNHEY and CDR2 SVGAGI.

Of note for this clone: This specimen includes other DNA sequences encoding the same CDR3. The gene calls are TRBV5-1 and TRBJ1-2; TRBD1 aligns across 9 bases. The V segment lost 0 bases and the J segment 3 bases; nucleotides outside the gene matches: 0. The CDR3 covers 14 residues. Germline values: CDR1 SGHRS, CDR2 YFSETQ. In DNA, the CDR3 is TGCGCCAGCAGCTTGGGGACAGGGGACTATGGCTACACCTTC. This translates into CASSLGTGDYGYTF.

This clone has just one count. The V gene is TRBV4-1, the J gene TRBJ2-5, with TRBD1 matching over 7 bases. TRBJ2-7 explains the end of the DNA better; the J call may be wrong. The CDR3 loop spans 17 amino acids. CDR1 and CDR2 from the germline V gene are MGHRA and YSYEKL. The chain's CDR3 is CASSQVSEARGTYEQYF. CDR3 coding DNA: TGCGCCAGCAGCCAAGTTTCGGAGGCCAGGGGGACCTACGAGCAGTACTTC.

V usage is TRBV7-8 and J usage is TRBJ2-6; D unclear. This CDR3 contains 13 residues. The ends were cut back, 6 bases at V and 7 bases at J, with 10 bases in the middle. CDR1 is SGHVS, CDR2 FQNEAQ, per germline. The CDR3, as DNA: TGTGCCAGCAGGCTCGTCATTGCCAACGTCCTGACTTTC. Translated: CASRLVIANVLTF.